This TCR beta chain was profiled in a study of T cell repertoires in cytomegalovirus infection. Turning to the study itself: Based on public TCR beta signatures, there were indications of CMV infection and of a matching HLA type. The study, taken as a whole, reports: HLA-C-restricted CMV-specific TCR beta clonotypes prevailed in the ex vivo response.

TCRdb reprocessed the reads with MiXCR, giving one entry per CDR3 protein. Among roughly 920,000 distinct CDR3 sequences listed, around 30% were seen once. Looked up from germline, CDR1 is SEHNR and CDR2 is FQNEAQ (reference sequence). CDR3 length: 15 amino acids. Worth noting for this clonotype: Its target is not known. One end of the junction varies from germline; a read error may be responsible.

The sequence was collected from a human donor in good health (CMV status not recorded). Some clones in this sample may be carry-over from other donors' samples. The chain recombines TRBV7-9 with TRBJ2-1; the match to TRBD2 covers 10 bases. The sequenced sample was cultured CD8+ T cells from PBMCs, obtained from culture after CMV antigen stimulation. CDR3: CASSLTGTSDNEQFF. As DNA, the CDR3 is TGTGCTAGCAGCCTTACCGGGACTAGCGACAATGAGCAGTTCTTC.